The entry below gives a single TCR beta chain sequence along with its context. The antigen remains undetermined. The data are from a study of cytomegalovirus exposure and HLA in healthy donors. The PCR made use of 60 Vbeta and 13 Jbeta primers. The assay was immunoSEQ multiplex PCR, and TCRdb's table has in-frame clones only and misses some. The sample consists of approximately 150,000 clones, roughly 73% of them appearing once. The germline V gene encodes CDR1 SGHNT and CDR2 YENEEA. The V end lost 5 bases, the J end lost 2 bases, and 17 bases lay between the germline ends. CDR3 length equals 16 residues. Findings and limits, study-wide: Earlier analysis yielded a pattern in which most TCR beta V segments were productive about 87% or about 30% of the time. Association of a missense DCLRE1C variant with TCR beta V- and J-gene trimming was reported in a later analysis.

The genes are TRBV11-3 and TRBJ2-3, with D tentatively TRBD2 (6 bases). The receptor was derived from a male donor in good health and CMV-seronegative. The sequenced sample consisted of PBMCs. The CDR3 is CASSTGGSGYTDTQYF. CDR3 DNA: TGTGCCAGCAGCACCGGGGGAAGCGGATACACAGATACGCAGTATTTT.